This TCR beta chain was captured by sequencing in a study of blood T cell repertoires in COVID-19 (dated by TCRdb to about 2020). Notes on the research overall: Samples from collaborators originated in the United States, Italy and Spain and spanned both the acute and convalescent phases of COVID-19. The samples were drawn from two sources: the first 160 participants of the ongoing ImmuneRACE study, and 950 to 1,500 subjects contributed by 6 global collaborators. Where available, HLA class I and class II types were taken from metadata supplied by the sample provider and were not determined by assay-based typing. Deeply sampled blood TCRbeta repertoires from subjects exposed to, actively infected with, or recovered from COVID-19 were included in the dataset. A de-identified subject ID, COVID-19 status, age in years and sex were almost always included in the sample metadata. The prospective study material was composed of cDNA or gDNA derived from T cells, B-cell-depleted T cells, or PBMCs. The repertoires were released in a freely available public database meant as a resource for research on the immune response to SARS-CoV-2.

Worth noting for this clone: Its target antigen remains unknown. No qualities accompany the bases; no much larger clone lies one base away.

Each collaborating institution followed its own protocols to collect whole blood in K2EDTA tubes. Collaborator samples were shipped for TCRbeta analysis as frozen whole blood, isolated PBMCs, or DNA extracted from either sample type. TCRbeta CDR3 regions were amplified from genomic DNA using the immunoSEQ Assay, a bias-controlled multiplex PCR. Concerning the study's data processing: The number of nucleated cells in each sample was estimated by amplification of reference gene primers within the assay. Sequence reads were collapsed and filtered to measure the absolute abundance of every unique TCRbeta CDR3 rearrangement. For each sample, productive Simpson clonality was calculated as the square root of Simpson's diversity index over productive rearrangements. The table comes from immuneACCESS by way of TCRdb, which keeps in-frame sequences with V and J called. Part of the clones is missing from these tables; in studies checked, under half for an unresolved V gene and the rest for unknown reasons. V and J calls and clone size are copied from that table; D and trimming were computed from the DNA. The sample table contains fewer than 400,000 clones; only one count was recorded for approximately 82% of them. Of the sample, 2.5% to 3% falls within the top ten clones.

Trimmed from V: 7 bases; trimmed from J: 5 bases; junction bases lacking a gene match: 5. The CDR3 holds 12 amino acids from the cysteine to the phenylalanine. Only CDR3 DNA remains: 36 bases, in frame from the first base. CDR1 and CDR2, per the germline V gene, are SQVTM and ANQGSEA. The investigation overall reported the following: Clinical and demographic metadata were provided uncurated, with the amount varying by source and participant.

This sequence was found in a man aged 25-45 years with active or convalescent COVID-19. What was sequenced was peripheral blood. The rearranged chain carries TRBV29-1 and TRBJ2-7; the junction holds 10 bases that match TRBD1. The CDR3 corresponds to CSARDRGDEQYF. At the DNA level, the sequence is TGCAGCGCCCGGGACAGGGGAGACGAGCAGTACTTC.